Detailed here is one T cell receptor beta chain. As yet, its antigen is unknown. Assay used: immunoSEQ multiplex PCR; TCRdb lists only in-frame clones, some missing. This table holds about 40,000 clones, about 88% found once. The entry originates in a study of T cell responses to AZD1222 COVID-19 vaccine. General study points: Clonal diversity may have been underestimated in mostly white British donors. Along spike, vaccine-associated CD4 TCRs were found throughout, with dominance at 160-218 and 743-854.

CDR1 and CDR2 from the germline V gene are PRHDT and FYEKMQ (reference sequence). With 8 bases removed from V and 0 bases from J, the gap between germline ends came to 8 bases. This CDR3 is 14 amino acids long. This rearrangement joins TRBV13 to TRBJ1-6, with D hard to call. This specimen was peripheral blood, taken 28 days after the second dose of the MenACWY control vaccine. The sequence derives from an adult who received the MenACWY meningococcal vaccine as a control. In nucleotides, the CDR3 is TGTGCCAGCCGGAGCAGCTCCTATAATTCACCCCTCCACTTT. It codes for CASRSSSYNSPLHF.